This T cell receptor (beta chain) was sequenced in a study of cytomegalovirus exposure and HLA in healthy donors. The length of the CDR3 is 16 residues. Trimming at V came to 0 bases and at J to 4 bases, leaving 3 bases not matched to a gene. The V gene's germline CDR1 is LGHNA and CDR2 YSLEER. General study results and limits: The authors excluded some V segments, including TRBV6-2 and TRBV6-3, as indistinguishable. Earlier analysis looked at TCR beta V segments, and most were productive about 90% or about 30% of the time.

The PCR made use of 60 Vbeta and 13 Jbeta primers. Data came from immunoSEQ multiplex PCR; TCRdb stores just in-frame clones and leaves some out. The repertoire holds more than 150,000 clones, with over 70% as singletons. Worth noting for this clone: Its antigen is still unknown.

The chain couples TRBV4-3 to TRBJ2-1; 10 bases line up with TRBD1. The sample consisted of PBMCs. The TCR comes from a man aged 50 to 59 in good health and CMV-seronegative. The CDR3 sequence: CASSQDLGQGYNEQFF. The DNA for the CDR3 is TGCGCCAGCAGCCAAGATTTGGGACAGGGGTACAATGAGCAGTTCTTC.